Listed below are T cell receptor beta chains from one sample, sequenced in a study of T-cell memory formation after mild COVID-19. In TCRdb, the 5' RACE reads were re-called with MiXCR into one record per CDR3 protein. This sample has around 200,000 distinct CDR3 sequences, with under 30% found just once. Sequencing used PBMCs or a T cell subset sorted from them (not recorded which). The source is an adult woman who had mild COVID-19 (a few samples of this study predate the infection). Cell type and time point are not known. CDR3s include the opening cysteine and the closing phenylalanine or tryptophan. Part of the rows lack a size; the others show once, few, many or a class for expanded clones.

cdr3_aa clone_size v_call
CASSAGTLEQYF few TRBV5-1
CASSQETWGSYNEQFF . TRBV4-3
CASSLGQVKFEAEAFF . TRBV5-1
CASSLRNRETQYF . TRBV12-3/TRBV12-4
CASSPPALAGGRDNEQFF . TRBV18
CASTGQEETGELFF few TRBV21-1
CSASRTDREVYTF . TRBV20-1
CASSPKGAYEQYF few TRBV18
CSASNGDQPQHF few TRBV20-1
CATSRDSGSRRETQYF . TRBV15
CASSQEVRSPLHF few TRBV4-1
CASSQESLFPKNIQYF . TRBV14
CASSFPGNDEQYF . TRBV6-5
CASSSPKNGGWNTDTQYF few TRBV7-9
CATSDSTEYQETQYF . TRBV24-1
CASSLLTGGDGYTF . TRBV2
CASGQNHISPLHF few TRBV6-4
CASSLRRDRAIGYGYTF few TRBV7-2
CASSSSGSSSYNSPLHF few TRBV5-6
CAISEPDSLETQYF . TRBV10-3
CASSVGPGQPQHF . TRBV9
CASSLAWVVPSPVAKNIQYF few TRBV7-2
CASSQDLEGYTF many TRBV4-1